This is a list of T cell receptor beta chains from one sample in a study of blood T cell repertoires in COVID-19. Only in-frame clones appear in the TCRdb table, and some are missing; sequencing was by immunoSEQ multiplex PCR. The sample has approximately 280,000 clones, roughly 88% seen once. The specimen was peripheral blood. All receptors derive from a man between 18 and 29 years old with active or convalescent COVID-19. Both conserved end residues are part of each CDR3. The D gene is left open where the match is weak. Some rows mark clone size as missing; the rest say once, few, many or name a class of expanded clone.

J gene: TRBJ2-7
V gene: TRBV10-3
CDR3 length: 13
D gene: NA
clone size: NA
CDR3 protein: CAISEERVYEQYF
CDR3 DNA: TGTGCCATCAGTGAGGAGCGGGTCTACGAGCAGTACTTC

J gene: TRBJ1-2
V gene: TRBV5-4
CDR3 length: 14
D gene: TRBD1
clone size: NA
CDR3 protein: CASSPRDSAYGYTF
CDR3 DNA: TGTGCCAGCAGCCCTAGGGACAGCGCATATGGCTACACCTTC

J gene: TRBJ2-1
V gene: TRBV21-1
CDR3 length: 15
D gene: NA
clone size: NA
CDR3 protein: CASSVTGASYNEQFF
CDR3 DNA: TGTGCCAGCAGCGTAACAGGGGCCTCCTACAATGAGCAGTTCTTC

J gene: TRBJ1-1
V gene: TRBV6-6
CDR3 length: 14
D gene: NA
clone size: NA
CDR3 protein: CASRLRQANTEAFF
CDR3 DNA: TGTGCCAGCAGACTAAGACAGGCGAACACTGAAGCTTTCTTT

J gene: TRBJ2-3
V gene: TRBV10-3
CDR3 length: 17
D gene: NA
clone size: NA
CDR3 protein: CAIGDSGHLISTDTQYF
CDR3 DNA: TGTGCCATAGGCGATAGCGGCCACCTCATTAGCACAGATACGCAGTATTTT

J gene: TRBJ2-1
V gene: TRBV7-9
CDR3 length: 15
D gene: NA
clone size: once
CDR3 protein: CASSLAVVSYNEQFF
CDR3 DNA: TGTGCCAGCAGCTTAGCGGTCGTCAGCTACAATGAGCAGTTCTTC

J gene: TRBJ2-7
V gene: TRBV15
CDR3 length: 15
D gene: NA
clone size: few
CDR3 protein: CATSRDSGGPYEQYF
CDR3 DNA: TGTGCCACCAGCAGAGATTCCGGGGGACCCTACGAGCAGTACTTC

J gene: TRBJ1-6
V gene: TRBV27
CDR3 length: 16
D gene: NA
clone size: NA
CDR3 protein: CASSWGRSSYNSPLHF
CDR3 DNA: TGTGCCAGCAGTTGGGGCAGGAGCTCCTATAATTCACCCCTCCACTTT

J gene: TRBJ2-6
V gene: TRBV5-6
CDR3 length: 19
D gene: TRBD1
clone size: few
CDR3 protein: CASRYYRGRFYAGANVLTF
CDR3 DNA: TGTGCCAGCAGATATTACAGGGGGCGCTTTTATGCTGGGGCCAACGTCCTGACTTTC

J gene: TRBJ2-7
V gene: TRBV3-1/TRBV3-2
CDR3 length: 12
D gene: TRBD1
clone size: NA
CDR3 protein: CASSGTGIEQYF
CDR3 DNA: TGTGCCAGCAGCGGGACAGGGATCGAGCAGTACTTC

J gene: TRBJ2-7
V gene: TRBV7-8
CDR3 length: 14
D gene: TRBD1
clone size: NA
CDR3 protein: CASSLPGQRYEQYF
CDR3 DNA: TGTGCCAGCAGCTTACCGGGACAGAGATACGAGCAGTACTTC

J gene: TRBJ2-3
V gene: TRBV15
CDR3 length: 16
D gene: NA
clone size: few
CDR3 protein: CATSSPAGGRPDTQYF
CDR3 DNA: TGTGCCACCAGCTCCCCGGCTGGGGGCCGGCCAGATACGCAGTATTTT

J gene: TRBJ2-3
V gene: TRBV4-3
CDR3 length: 13
D gene: TRBD1
clone size: NA
CDR3 protein: CASSQDRGGAQYF
CDR3 DNA: TGCGCCAGCAGCCAGGACAGGGGCGGCGCGCAGTATTTT

J gene: TRBJ2-7
V gene: TRBV21-1
CDR3 length: 16
D gene: NA
clone size: NA
CDR3 protein: CASSKGPGPQGYEQYF
CDR3 DNA: TGTGCCAGCAGCAAAGGACCAGGGCCCCAAGGATACGAGCAGTACTTC

J gene: TRBJ2-3
V gene: TRBV6-6
CDR3 length: 13
D gene: NA
clone size: NA
CDR3 protein: CASSQLAVDTQYF
CDR3 DNA: TGTGCCAGCAGTCAGTTAGCGGTAGATACGCAGTATTTT

J gene: TRBJ2-7
V gene: TRBV9
CDR3 length: 14
D gene: TRBD1
clone size: NA
CDR3 protein: CASSVGQGAFEQYF
CDR3 DNA: TGTGCCAGCAGCGTAGGACAGGGGGCATTCGAGCAGTACTTC

J gene: TRBJ1-1
V gene: TRBV5-1
CDR3 length: 14
D gene: TRBD1
clone size: NA
CDR3 protein: CASSRRQGNTEAFF
CDR3 DNA: TGCGCCAGCAGCCGCAGACAGGGGAACACTGAAGCTTTCTTT

J gene: TRBJ2-5
V gene: TRBV4-3
CDR3 length: 17
D gene: TRBD2
clone size: NA
CDR3 protein: CASSHRTSGGGVETQYF
CDR3 DNA: TGCGCCAGCAGCCACAGGACTAGCGGGGGAGGCGTGGAGACCCAGTACTTC

J gene: TRBJ2-3
V gene: TRBV9
CDR3 length: 13
D gene: NA
clone size: NA
CDR3 protein: CASSGGLLYTQYF
CDR3 DNA: TGTGCCAGCAGCGGAGGACTCTTATATACGCAGTATTTT

J gene: TRBJ2-7
V gene: TRBV28
CDR3 length: 14
D gene: TRBD1
clone size: once
CDR3 protein: CASSYRDRLYEQYF
CDR3 DNA: TGTGCCAGCAGTTACCGGGACAGGCTTTACGAGCAGTACTTC

J gene: TRBJ2-3
V gene: TRBV10-3
CDR3 length: 15
D gene: NA
clone size: NA
CDR3 protein: CAISSAAPYTDTQYF
CDR3 DNA: TGTGCCATCAGCTCCGCGGCTCCATACACAGATACGCAGTATTTT

J gene: TRBJ1-4
V gene: TRBV10-3
CDR3 length: 15
D gene: NA
clone size: NA
CDR3 protein: CAISESGLISEKLFF
CDR3 DNA: TGTGCCATCAGTGAGTCGGGACTCATTTCTGAAAAACTGTTTTTT

J gene: TRBJ1-2
V gene: TRBV2
CDR3 length: 11
D gene: TRBD1
clone size: NA
CDR3 protein: CARETGYGYTF
CDR3 DNA: TGTGCCAGAGAGACAGGGTATGGCTACACCTTC

J gene: TRBJ1-1
V gene: TRBV5-6
CDR3 length: 16
D gene: NA
clone size: NA
CDR3 protein: CASSLGRQRLETEAFF
CDR3 DNA: TGTGCCAGCAGCTTGGGGAGACAGAGGCTGGAAACTGAAGCTTTCTTT

J gene: TRBJ2-7
V gene: TRBV14
CDR3 length: 16
D gene: TRBD1
clone size: NA
CDR3 protein: CASSQRLGTASYEQYF
CDR3 DNA: TGTGCCAGCAGCCAAAGACTTGGGACAGCCTCCTACGAGCAGTACTTC

J gene: TRBJ2-7
V gene: TRBV6-1
CDR3 length: 14
D gene: TRBD1
clone size: NA
CDR3 protein: CASRPGQGSYEQYF
CDR3 DNA: TGTGCCAGCAGACCTGGACAGGGATCCTACGAGCAGTACTTC

J gene: TRBJ1-2
V gene: TRBV27
CDR3 length: 13
D gene: TRBD1
clone size: NA
CDR3 protein: CASSFGQGHGYTF
CDR3 DNA: TGTGCCAGCAGTTTCGGACAGGGGCATGGCTACACCTTC

J gene: TRBJ1-1
V gene: TRBV25-1
CDR3 length: 16
D gene: NA
clone size: NA
CDR3 protein: CASTSQAGATGTEAFF
CDR3 DNA: TGTGCCAGCACGTCCCAAGCAGGGGCGACGGGCACTGAAGCTTTCTTT

J gene: TRBJ2-5
V gene: TRBV7-2
CDR3 length: 16
D gene: NA
clone size: NA
CDR3 protein: CASSLGGLGGAETQYF
CDR3 DNA: TGTGCCAGCAGCTTAGGGGGTTTGGGAGGTGCAGAGACCCAGTACTTC

J gene: TRBJ2-2
V gene: TRBV18
CDR3 length: 16
D gene: NA
clone size: NA
CDR3 protein: CASSPTPQGNTGELFF
CDR3 DNA: TGTGCCAGCTCACCGACCCCCCAGGGAAACACCGGGGAGCTGTTTTTT

J gene: TRBJ1-2
V gene: TRBV6-2/TRBV6-3
CDR3 length: 14
D gene: TRBD1
clone size: NA
CDR3 protein: CASSWTGGADGYTF
CDR3 DNA: TGTGCCAGCAGTTGGACAGGGGGCGCAGATGGCTACACCTTC

J gene: TRBJ2-7
V gene: TRBV5-4
CDR3 length: 16
D gene: NA
clone size: NA
CDR3 protein: CASSSTGGGLSYEQYF
CDR3 DNA: TGTGCCAGCAGCTCCACTGGCGGGGGCCTCTCCTACGAGCAGTACTTC

J gene: TRBJ1-6
V gene: TRBV6-5
CDR3 length: 13
D gene: NA
clone size: NA
CDR3 protein: CAIRSSYNSPLHF
CDR3 DNA: TGTGCCATAAGGAGCTCCTATAATTCACCCCTCCACTTT

J gene: TRBJ2-7
V gene: TRBV6-5
CDR3 length: 15
D gene: TRBD2
clone size: NA
CDR3 protein: CASRGTSGGSNEQYF
CDR3 DNA: TGTGCCAGCAGAGGGACTAGCGGGGGCAGCAACGAGCAGTACTTC

J gene: TRBJ1-2
V gene: TRBV4-2
CDR3 length: 14
D gene: TRBD1
clone size: NA
CDR3 protein: CASSQQDRGDGYTF
CDR3 DNA: TGTGCCAGCAGCCAACAGGACAGGGGAGATGGCTACACCTTC

J gene: TRBJ1-6
V gene: TRBV10-3
CDR3 length: 13
D gene: NA
clone size: NA
CDR3 protein: CAASGTNNSPLHF
CDR3 DNA: TGTGCCGCCAGCGGCACGAATAATTCACCCCTCCACTTT

J gene: TRBJ2-3
V gene: TRBV19
CDR3 length: 15
D gene: TRBD1
clone size: NA
CDR3 protein: CASVDRGAVTDTQYF
CDR3 DNA: TGTGCCAGTGTTGACAGGGGTGCGGTTACGGATACGCAGTATTTT

J gene: TRBJ1-1
V gene: TRBV10-3
CDR3 length: 13
D gene: TRBD1
clone size: NA
CDR3 protein: CAISDPRDRKAFF
CDR3 DNA: TGTGCCATCAGTGACCCCCGGGACAGAAAAGCTTTCTTT

J gene: TRBJ1-5
V gene: TRBV6-2/TRBV6-3
CDR3 length: 14
D gene: NA
clone size: NA
CDR3 protein: CASSYRPTYQPQHF
CDR3 DNA: TGTGCCAGCAGTTACCGTCCCACTTATCAGCCCCAGCATTTT

J gene: TRBJ1-5
V gene: TRBV6-2/TRBV6-3
CDR3 length: 16
D gene: NA
clone size: once
CDR3 protein: CASSYSARGGNQPQHF
CDR3 DNA: TGTGCCAGCAGTTACTCGGCCAGGGGCGGCAATCAGCCCCAGCATTTT

J gene: TRBJ2-5
V gene: TRBV5-1
CDR3 length: 16
D gene: TRBD1
clone size: NA
CDR3 protein: CASSWGQGQVMETQYF
CDR3 DNA: TGCGCCAGCAGCTGGGGACAGGGTCAAGTCATGGAGACCCAGTACTTC

J gene: TRBJ2-5
V gene: TRBV2
CDR3 length: 13
D gene: NA
clone size: NA
CDR3 protein: CASSEEFGETQYF
CDR3 DNA: TGTGCCAGCAGTGAAGAGTTCGGAGAGACCCAGTACTTC

J gene: TRBJ2-3
V gene: TRBV2
CDR3 length: 15
D gene: NA
clone size: NA
CDR3 protein: CASSERLPDTDTQYF
CDR3 DNA: TGTGCCAGCAGTGAACGACTTCCGGACACAGATACGCAGTATTTT

J gene: TRBJ2-2
V gene: TRBV5-1
CDR3 length: 15
D gene: TRBD2
clone size: NA
CDR3 protein: CASSQGLAPTGELFF
CDR3 DNA: TGCGCCAGCAGCCAAGGACTAGCCCCGACCGGGGAGCTGTTTTTT

J gene: TRBJ1-3
V gene: TRBV7-9
CDR3 length: 12
D gene: NA
clone size: NA
CDR3 protein: CASSPDRNTIYF
CDR3 DNA: TGTGCCAGCTCCCCGGACAGAAACACCATATATTTT